One sample yielded the 8 T cell receptor beta chains listed below, sequenced in a study of neurological immune-mediated disorders (dated by TCRdb to the late 2010s). The protocol used for the library was 5' RACE. The sequencing machine was an Illumina HiSeq 2500. The public reads were quality trimmed at Q25 with fastp and then assembled into clones with MiXCR by TCRdb, keeping productive beta chains. Each entry is one CDR3 protein sequence, shown with its most common DNA and genes. Within this sample are about 10,000 distinct CDR3 sequences, with about 22% of them counted one time only. The ten largest clones add up to 12% to 15% of the sample. Sample: CD8+ T cells from blood. The receptors stem from a woman between 40 and 50 years old with multiple sclerosis.

This clonotype was detected ten times or more. This chain links TRBV4-1 with TRBJ2-2; possibly TRBD2 for D (6 bases). The CDR3 has 15 amino acids. V shed 4 bases and J shed 1 base, with 10 bases lying between them. Per germline, CDR1 MGHRA and CDR2 YSYEKL. The CDR3 region is CASSLKEGNTGELFF. The CDR3 DNA reads TGCGCCAGCAGCCTCAAGGAGGGGAACACCGGGGAGCTGTTTTTT.

This clonotype came up a few times. The V gene is TRBV7-9, the J gene TRBJ1-1, with 8 nucleotides matching TRBD1. Looked up from germline, CDR1 is SEHNR and CDR2 is FQNEAQ (reference sequence). This CDR3 has 17 residues. Trimming took 5 bases from V and 3 from J; bases not matched to a gene: 14. CDR3 coding DNA: TGTGCCAGCAGCACGTCGGACAGGGTATCATGGGACACTGAAGCTTTCTTT. Its translation: CASSTSDRVSWDTEAFF.

This clonotype occurred many times. The chain links TRBV5-1 to TRBJ2-1; 13 nucleotides align to TRBD2. Germline CDR1 reads SGHRS; CDR2 reads YFSETQ. CDR3 length: 15 amino acids. V dropped 3 bases and J dropped 7; count of bases not matched to a gene: 4. Written as DNA, the CDR3 is TGCGCCAGCAGCTCCGGACTAGCGGGGGATAATGAGCAGTTCTTC. Protein sequence: CASSSGLAGDNEQFF.

Many counts were recorded for this clonotype. The chain carries TRBV6-5 and TRBJ2-7; D tentatively fits TRBD1 or TRBD2 (5 bases each). CDR1 MNHEY and CDR2 SVGAGI come from the germline V gene. This CDR3 has 15 residues. The V gene lost 4 bases and the J gene lost 5 bases, with 18 bases spanning the gap. The CDR3 coding sequence is TGTGCCAGCAGTTTAGTTCTGGGGACGGTAGACGAGCAGTACTTC. It specifies CASSLVLGTVDEQYF.

This clonotype came up many times. This sequence joins TRBV6-6 and TRBJ2-1, with TRBD2 as a possible D gene (6 bases). V was cut by 5 bases and J by 8 bases, with 25 bases left in between. CDR1 and CDR2 (germline): MNHNY, SVGAGI (reference sequence). CDR3 length: 17 amino acids. For the CDR3, the DNA is TGTGCCAGCAGTCTCCAGTCAGCCGGGGGATTTGTCGATGAGCAGTTCTTC. Its translation is CASSLQSAGGFVDEQFF.

This clonotype was counted ten times or more. This CDR3 is CATSRDWGGTVASGYTF. In DNA form, the CDR3 reads TGTGCCACCAGCAGAGATTGGGGGGGGACAGTAGCATCGGGCTACACCTTC. The genes are TRBV15 and TRBJ1-2, with 7 bases lining up with TRBD1. The trim removed 0 bases at V and 8 bases at J, leaving 15 bases unmatched. This CDR3 comprises 17 residues. CDR1 LNHNV and CDR2 YYDKDF come from the germline V gene (reference sequence).

In its sample, this clonotype was seen many times. The chain joins TRBV5-6 to TRBJ2-1; TRBD2 matches at 11 bases. This CDR3 spans 14 amino acids. V lost 3 bases to trimming and J lost 8 bases; unmatched junction nucleotides: 4. Per germline, CDR1 SGHDT and CDR2 YYEEEE. The CDR3 loop reads CASSYGTSGYEQFF. CDR3 coding DNA: TGTGCCAGCAGCTACGGGACTAGCGGATATGAGCAGTTCTTC.

Ten or more counts support this clonotype. The chain uses TRBV7-6 and TRBJ1-5, with 7 bases lining up with TRBD1. The germline V gene encodes CDR1 SGHVS and CDR2 FNYEAQ. Trimming at V came to 5 bases and at J to 4 bases, leaving 8 bases not matched to a gene. The CDR3 runs to 15 residues. The CDR3 sequence is CASSPSTGPNQPQHF. In DNA form, the CDR3 reads TGTGCCAGCAGCCCATCGACAGGGCCTAATCAGCCCCAGCATTTT. Drawing the rest from reference TRBV7-6 and TRBJ1-5, the complete variable domain is GAGVSQSPRYKVTKRGQDVALRCDPISGHVSLYWYRQALGQGPEFLTYFNYEAQQDKSGLPNDRFSAERPEGSISTLTIQRTEQRDSAMYRCASSPSTGPNQPQHFGDGTRLSIL.